This TCR beta chain derives from a study of preoperative IRX-2 immunotherapy in early breast cancer. Germline V gene data show CDR1 as KGHSH and CDR2 as LQKENI. Deletions cut 2 bases from V and 4 bases from J, with 5 bases between. There are 13 residues in the CDR3. This sample's treatment: preoperative locoregional IRX-2 cytokine immunotherapy. Assay: immunoSEQ multiplex PCR; the TCRdb copy retains only in-frame clones and omits some. Seen here are approximately 100,000 clones, around 86% observed once, and the top ten hold over 2%. This specimen was tumor tissue, taken after IRX-2 immunotherapy. The chain carries TRBV18 and TRBJ1-4; no definite D call. The clonotype comes from a human donor with breast cancer. CDR3 sequence (DNA): TGTGCCAGCTCACCAGGGAATAATGAAAAACTGTTTTTT. Its translation is CASSPGNNEKLFF.